A single sample gave rise to the 3 T cell receptor beta chains below, sequenced in a study of shared clonotypes between healthy human individuals. This table comes from immunoSEQ multiplex PCR, and its TCRdb copy is limited to in-frame clones, with some not included. The data show fewer than 2.5 million clones, 80% to 95% seen once. Input material: naive CD4+ T cells from PBMCs. The subset denotes: CD45RA+ positively selected. These receptors came from a man aged 18-30 years in good health. Some clones in this sample may be carry-over from other donors' samples.

The gene calls are TRBV19 and TRBJ2-7; 15 nucleotides match TRBD2. The J segment lost 1 base and the V segment lost 6 bases, leaving 7 bases of the junction unmatched. Germline V gene lookup returns CDR1 LNHDA and CDR2 SQIVND (reference sequence). The CDR3 has 17 residues. Here the CDR3 DNA reads TGTGCCAGTAGCCCGGGACTAGCGGGAGGTTCGTCCTACGAGCAGTACTTC. This codes for CASSPGLAGGSSYEQYF.

The genes are TRBV10-3 and TRBJ2-7; tentative D call: TRBD1 (5 bases). Trimming took 2 bases from V and 1 from J, leaving 12 bases between them. Germline CDR1 reads ENHRY; CDR2 reads SYGVKD. This CDR3 has 15 amino acids. CDR3 sequence reads: CAISEVDTRSYEQYF. In nucleotides, the CDR3 is TGTGCCATCAGTGAGGTGGACACCCGATCCTACGAGCAGTACTTC.

The V gene is TRBV19, the J gene TRBJ1-1; 7 bases agree with TRBD1. Germline V CDR1 and CDR2: LNHDA, SQIVND (reference sequence). After removal of 3 bases from V and 7 bases from J, the junction contained 17 bases not matched to a gene. The CDR3 extends over 17 amino acids. The CDR3 sequence is CASSIMGDSPPGGEAFF. The CDR3 coding sequence is TGTGCCAGTAGTATTATGGGTGACAGCCCTCCAGGGGGTGAAGCTTTCTTT.